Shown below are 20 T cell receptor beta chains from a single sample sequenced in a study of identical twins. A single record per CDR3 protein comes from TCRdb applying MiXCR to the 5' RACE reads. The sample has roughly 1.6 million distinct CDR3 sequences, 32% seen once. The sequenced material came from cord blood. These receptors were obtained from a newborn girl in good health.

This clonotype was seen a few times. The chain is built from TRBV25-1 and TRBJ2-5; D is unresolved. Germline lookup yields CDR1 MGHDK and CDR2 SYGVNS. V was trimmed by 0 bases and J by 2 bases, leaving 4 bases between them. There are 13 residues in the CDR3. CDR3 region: CASSEYIQETQYF. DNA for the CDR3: TGTGCCAGCAGTGAATATATTCAAGAGACCCAGTACTTC.

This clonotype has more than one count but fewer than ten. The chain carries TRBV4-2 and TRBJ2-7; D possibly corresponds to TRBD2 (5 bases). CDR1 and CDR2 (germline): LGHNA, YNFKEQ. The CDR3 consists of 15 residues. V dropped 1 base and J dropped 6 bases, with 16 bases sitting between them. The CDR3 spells CASSQGRGVSPEQYF. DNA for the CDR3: TGTGCCAGCAGCCAAGGACGGGGAGTTTCCCCCGAGCAGTACTTC.

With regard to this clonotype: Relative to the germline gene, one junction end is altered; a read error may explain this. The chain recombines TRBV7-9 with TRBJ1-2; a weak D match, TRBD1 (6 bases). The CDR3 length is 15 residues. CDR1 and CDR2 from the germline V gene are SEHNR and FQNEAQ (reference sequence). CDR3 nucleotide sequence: TGTGCCAGCAGCTTGCAGGGGACTCCTTACTATAGCTACACCTTC. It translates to CASSLQGTPYYSYTF.

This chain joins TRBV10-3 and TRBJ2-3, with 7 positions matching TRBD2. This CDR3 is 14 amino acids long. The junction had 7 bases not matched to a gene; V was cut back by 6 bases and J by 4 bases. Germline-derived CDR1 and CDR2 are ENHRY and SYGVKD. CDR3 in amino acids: CAIRAGVEADTQYF. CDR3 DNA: TGTGCCATCAGGGCGGGAGTGGAGGCAGATACGCAGTATTTT.

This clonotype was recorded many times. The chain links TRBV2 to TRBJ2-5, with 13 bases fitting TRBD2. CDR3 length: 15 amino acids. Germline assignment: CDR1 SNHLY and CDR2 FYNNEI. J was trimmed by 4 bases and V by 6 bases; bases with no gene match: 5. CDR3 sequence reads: CASRTGLAGVETQYF. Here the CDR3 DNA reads TGTGCCAGCAGGACCGGACTAGCGGGAGTAGAGACCCAGTACTTC. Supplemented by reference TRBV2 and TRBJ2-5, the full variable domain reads EPEVTQTPSHQVTQMGQEVILRCVPISNHLYFYWYRQILGQKVEFLVSFYNNEISEKSEIFDDQFSVERPDGSNFTLKIRSTKLEDSAMYFCASRTGLAGVETQYFGPGTRLLVL.

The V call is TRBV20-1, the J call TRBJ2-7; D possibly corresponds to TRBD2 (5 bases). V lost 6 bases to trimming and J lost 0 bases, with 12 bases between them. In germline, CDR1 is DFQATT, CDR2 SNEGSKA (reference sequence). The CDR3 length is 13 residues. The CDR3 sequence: CSACGLLSYEQYF. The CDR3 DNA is TGCAGTGCCTGTGGACTCCTCTCCTACGAGCAGTACTTC.

The CDR3 DNA reads as TGTGCCAGCAGTGATCCGACGGTTTGGACCGGGGAGCTGTTTTTT. Translating it yields CASSDPTVWTGELFF. The chain carries TRBV2 and TRBJ2-2; no clear D. The CDR3 consists of 15 residues. CDR1 and CDR2 (germline): SNHLY, FYNNEI. With 3 bases removed from V and 5 bases from J, the gap between germline ends came to 13 bases.

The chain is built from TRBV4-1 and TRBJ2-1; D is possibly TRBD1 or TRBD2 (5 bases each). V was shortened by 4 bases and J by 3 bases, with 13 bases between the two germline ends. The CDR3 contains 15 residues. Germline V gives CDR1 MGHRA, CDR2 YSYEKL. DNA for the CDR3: TGCGCCAGCAGCCCATCGGGACGGTACTACAATGAGCAGTTCTTC. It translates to CASSPSGRYYNEQFF.

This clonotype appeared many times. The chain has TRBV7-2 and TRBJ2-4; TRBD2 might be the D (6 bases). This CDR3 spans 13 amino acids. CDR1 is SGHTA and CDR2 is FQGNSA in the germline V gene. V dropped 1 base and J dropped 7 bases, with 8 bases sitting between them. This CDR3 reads CASSLEGRNIQYF. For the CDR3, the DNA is TGTGCCAGCAGCTTAGAAGGGAGGAACATTCAGTACTTC.

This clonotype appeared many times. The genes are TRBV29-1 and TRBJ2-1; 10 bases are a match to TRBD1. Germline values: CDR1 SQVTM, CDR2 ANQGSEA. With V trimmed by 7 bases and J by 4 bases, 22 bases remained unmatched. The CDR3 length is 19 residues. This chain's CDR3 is CSARRIKTGGRPPYNEQFF. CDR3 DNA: TGCAGCGCCCGGCGAATAAAGACAGGGGGCCGCCCCCCGTACAATGAGCAGTTCTTC.

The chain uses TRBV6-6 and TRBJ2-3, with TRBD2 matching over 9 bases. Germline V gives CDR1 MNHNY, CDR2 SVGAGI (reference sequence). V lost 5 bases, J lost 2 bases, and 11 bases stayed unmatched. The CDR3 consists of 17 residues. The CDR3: CASSPPGLAPYTDTQYF. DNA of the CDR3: TGTGCCAGCAGTCCACCGGGACTAGCCCCTTACACAGATACGCAGTATTTT.

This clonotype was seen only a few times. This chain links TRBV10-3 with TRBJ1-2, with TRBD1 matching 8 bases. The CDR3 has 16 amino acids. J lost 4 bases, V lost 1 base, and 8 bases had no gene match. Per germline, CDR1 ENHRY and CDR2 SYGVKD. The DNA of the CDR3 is TGTGCCATCAGTGAGTTACCGACAGGGGAGGCCTATGGCTACACCTTC. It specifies CAISELPTGEAYGYTF.

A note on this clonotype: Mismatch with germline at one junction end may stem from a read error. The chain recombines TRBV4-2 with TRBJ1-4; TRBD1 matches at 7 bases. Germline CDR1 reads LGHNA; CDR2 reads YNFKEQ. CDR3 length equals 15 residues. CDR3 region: CASSQGGTANEKPFF. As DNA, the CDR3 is TGTGCCAGCAGCCAAGGTGGGACAGCTAATGAAAAACCGTTTTTT.

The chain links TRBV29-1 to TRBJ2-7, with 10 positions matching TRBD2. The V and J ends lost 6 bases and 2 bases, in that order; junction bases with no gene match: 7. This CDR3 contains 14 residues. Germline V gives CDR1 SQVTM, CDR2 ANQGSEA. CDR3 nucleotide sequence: TGCAGCGTGGAACTAGCGGGGACCCCCTACGAGCAGTACTTC. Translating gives CSVELAGTPYEQYF.

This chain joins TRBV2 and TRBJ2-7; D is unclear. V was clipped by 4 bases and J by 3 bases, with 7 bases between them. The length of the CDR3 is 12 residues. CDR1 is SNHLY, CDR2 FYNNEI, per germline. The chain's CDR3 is CASSATYYEQYF. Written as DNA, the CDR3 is TGTGCCAGCAGTGCGACTTACTACGAGCAGTACTTC.

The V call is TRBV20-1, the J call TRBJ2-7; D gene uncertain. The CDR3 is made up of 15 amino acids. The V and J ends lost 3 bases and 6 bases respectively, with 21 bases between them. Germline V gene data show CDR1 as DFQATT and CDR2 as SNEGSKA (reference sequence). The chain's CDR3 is CSARGLYSEWSEQYF. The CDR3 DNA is TGCAGTGCTAGGGGTCTATACTCCGAGTGGAGCGAGCAGTACTTC.

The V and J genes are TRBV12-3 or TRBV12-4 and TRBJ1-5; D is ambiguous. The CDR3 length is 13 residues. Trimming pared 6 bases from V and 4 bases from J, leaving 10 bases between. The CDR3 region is CASRTDGNQPQHF. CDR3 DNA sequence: TGTGCCAGCAGGACGGACGGAAATCAGCCCCAGCATTTT.

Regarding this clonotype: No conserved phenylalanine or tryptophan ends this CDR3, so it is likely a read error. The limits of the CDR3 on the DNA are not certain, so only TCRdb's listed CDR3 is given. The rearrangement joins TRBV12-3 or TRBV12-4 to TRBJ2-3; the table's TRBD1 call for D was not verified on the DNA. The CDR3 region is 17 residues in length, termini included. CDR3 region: CASSLAGTGYSTDTQYS.

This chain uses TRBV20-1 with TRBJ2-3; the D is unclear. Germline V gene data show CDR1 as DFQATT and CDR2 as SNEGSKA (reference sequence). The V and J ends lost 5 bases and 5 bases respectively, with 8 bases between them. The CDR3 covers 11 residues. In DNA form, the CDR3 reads TGCAGTGCTCGTCGAAGAGATACGCAGTATTTT. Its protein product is CSARRRDTQYF.

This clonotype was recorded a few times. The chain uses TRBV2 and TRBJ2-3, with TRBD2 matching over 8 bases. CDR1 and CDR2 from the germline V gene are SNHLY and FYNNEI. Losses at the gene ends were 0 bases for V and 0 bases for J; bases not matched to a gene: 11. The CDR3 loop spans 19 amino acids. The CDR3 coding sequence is TGTGCCAGCAGTGAAGCGTTGCTAGCGGGTCTTCCTAGCACAGATACGCAGTATTTT. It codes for CASSEALLAGLPSTDTQYF.